One sample yielded the 23 T cell receptor beta chains listed below, sequenced in a study of immune cell composition in non-small cell lung cancer. Sequencing was performed with immunoSEQ multiplex PCR; in TCRdb, only in-frame clones are kept and a portion is missing. There are 7,500 to 9,000 clones in the sample; approximately 80% occur only once, and roughly 13% lies in the top ten. The normal lung sample lay at least 3 cm, and maximally far, from the tumour. The sequenced sample was non-adjacent lung tissue. These receptors were obtained from a human donor with non-small cell lung cancer.

The V gene is TRBV5-1, the J gene TRBJ1-1, with TRBD1 identical over 9 bases. V gave up 4 bases and J gave up 6 bases; unmatched junction bases: 16. The CDR3 consists of 17 residues. Germline lookup yields CDR1 SGHRS and CDR2 YFSETQ. The CDR3 DNA reads TGCGCCAGCAGCCTGACCGGGACAGGGAGCAGAGGGGCTGAAGCTTTCTTT. Translated: CASSLTGTGSRGAEAFF.

This clone came up once. The rearrangement uses TRBV9 and TRBJ2-7, with D perhaps TRBD1 (6 bases). V lost 0 bases and J 3 bases, leaving 7 bases between the germline ends. This CDR3 region has 13 residues. Germline V gives CDR1 SGDLS, CDR2 YYNGEE. As DNA, the CDR3 is TGTGCCAGCAGCGTAGAGACAGGCTACGAGCAGTACTTC. This sequence encodes CASSVETGYEQYF.

The chain couples TRBV7-9 to TRBJ1-4; D gene uncertain. V was trimmed by 1 base and J by 7 bases, leaving 4 bases between them. The length of the CDR3 is 12 residues. Germline V CDR1 and CDR2: SEHNR, FQNEAQ (reference sequence). In DNA, the CDR3 is TGTGCCAGCAGCTTAGGGGGTGAAAAACTGTTTTTT. Its translation: CASSLGGEKLFF.

The V and J genes are TRBV6-5 and TRBJ1-1, with 7 positions matching TRBD1. With V trimmed by 7 bases and J by 11 bases, 10 bases remained unmatched. The CDR3 runs to 12 residues. CDR1 is MNHEY and CDR2 is SVGAGI in the germline V gene. CDR3 in DNA: TGTGCCAGCACTCTCCAGGGGGGCACGGCTTTCTTT. Translation: CASTLQGGTAFF.

The CDR3 DNA reads as TGTGCCAGCAGTTGGGGGCGGGGGCTAACTGAAGCTTTCTTT. Translating it yields CASSWGRGLTEAFF. The gene calls are TRBV27 and TRBJ1-1, with a possible D match to TRBD1 (6 bases). V was clipped by 4 bases and J by 5 bases, with 14 bases between them. The CDR3 runs to 14 residues. Looked up from germline, CDR1 is MNHEY and CDR2 is SMNVEV (reference sequence).

The chain has TRBV6-5 and TRBJ1-2; the match to TRBD1 covers 9 bases. The CDR3 has 15 amino acids. The V and J ends lost 4 bases and 7 bases, in that order; junction bases with no gene match: 10. Germline V gene data show CDR1 as MNHEY and CDR2 as SVGAGI. For the CDR3, the DNA is TGTGCCAGCAGTTCGGGACAGGGCAAGAGTATTGGCTACACCTTC. Protein: CASSSGQGKSIGYTF.

The chain uses TRBV6-6 and TRBJ1-3; maybe TRBD1 (5 bases). The CDR3 sequence is 15 residues long. With 0 bases removed from V and 3 bases from J, the gap between germline ends came to 9 bases. Germline lookup yields CDR1 MNHNY and CDR2 SVGAGI (reference sequence). CDR3 amino acids: CASSYSEGFGNTIYF. In nucleotides, the CDR3 is TGTGCCAGCAGTTACTCGGAGGGGTTTGGAAACACCATATATTTT.

V and J are TRBV27 and TRBJ1-1, with D tentatively TRBD1 (6 bases). V was shortened by 6 bases and J by 3 bases, with 14 bases between the two germline ends. CDR3 length equals 14 residues. The germline V gene has CDR1 MNHEY and CDR2 SMNVEV (reference sequence). CDR3 nucleotides: TGTGCCAGCAGCCGGATAGGGGGGGACACTGAAGCTTTCTTT. It encodes CASSRIGGDTEAFF.

This chain connects TRBV7-9 to TRBJ1-4, with D maybe TRBD1 (5 bases). CDR3 length: 14 amino acids. Germline V gives CDR1 SEHNR, CDR2 FQNEAQ (reference sequence). With 3 bases removed from V and 6 bases from J, the gap between germline ends came to 11 bases. The CDR3 spells CASSFSLGDEKLFF. The CDR3 DNA reads TGTGCCAGCAGCTTCTCATTGGGGGATGAAAAACTGTTTTTT.

The chain recombines TRBV4-1 with TRBJ2-3; D is tentatively TRBD1 or TRBD2 (6 bases each). The CDR3 has 15 amino acids. Germline assignment: CDR1 MGHRA and CDR2 YSYEKL. Trimming took off 3 bases at V and 11 bases at J, with 21 bases between the two ends. The CDR3 DNA is TGCGCCAGCAGCCAGGCTAACACGGGGGCGGCTAAGCAGTATTTT. It translates to CASSQANTGAAKQYF.

This sequence joins TRBV5-4 and TRBJ2-3; 11 nucleotides agree with TRBD2. The germline gives CDR1 SGHNT, CDR2 YYREEE (reference sequence). V shed 3 bases, J shed 3 bases, and the junction held 9 bases outside the gene matches. The CDR3 spans 17 residues. The CDR3 bases are TGTGCCAGCAGCTCCCTTGGTAGCGGGGGGGCAACAGATACGCAGTATTTT. This codes for CASSSLGSGGATDTQYF.

About this clone: At one end the junction does not follow the germline gene, possibly because of a read error. V and J are TRBV7-2 and TRBJ2-7; possible D gene TRBD2, 6 bases. Germline V CDR1 and CDR2: SGHTA, FQGNSA. The CDR3 runs 17 residues. CDR3 DNA: TGTGCCAGCAGTTTAGCGGTGGTATTGACCGCAGGATACGAGCAGTACTTC. Translation: CASSLAVVLTAGYEQYF.

The count of this clone is one. The CDR3 loop reads CASSFRDRGIPGYTF. The CDR3 nucleotides read TGTGCCAGCAGTTTCCGGGACAGGGGGATCCCTGGCTACACCTTC. The rearrangement joins TRBV28 to TRBJ1-2; 11 bases line up with TRBD1. Germline loops: CDR1 MDHEN, CDR2 SYDVKM. The CDR3 sequence is 15 residues long. J lost 7 bases, V lost 3 bases, and 7 bases had no gene match.

The DNA for the CDR3 is TGTGCCAGCAATAGGGAGGGCCAAGAGACCCAGTACTTC. Translating it yields CASNREGQETQYF. J is TRBJ2-5 and V is TRBV5-6; 7 nucleotides agree with TRBD2. The V gene end was trimmed by 6 bases and the J gene end by 1 base; junction bases not matched to a gene: 3. The CDR3 totals 13 residues. In germline, CDR1 is SGHDT, CDR2 YYEEEE.

The J gene is TRBJ2-1, the V gene TRBV14; no definite D call. In germline, CDR1 is SGHDN, CDR2 FVKESK. CDR3 length: 13 amino acids. Trimming left V 4 bases short and J 5 bases short, with 9 bases between. CDR3 nucleotides: TGTGCCAGCAGCCCCCCCGGGCACAATGAGCAGTTCTTC. Translation gives CASSPPGHNEQFF.

The gene calls are TRBV11-2 and TRBJ2-1, with 11 bases lining up with TRBD1. This CDR3 contains 18 residues. Trimming at V came to 6 bases and at J to 7 bases, leaving 17 bases not matched to a gene. Germline CDR1 reads SGHAT; CDR2 reads FQNNGV. The CDR3 loop is CASRKDLSGQGAANEQFF. DNA for the CDR3: TGTGCCAGCAGGAAAGACTTAAGCGGACAGGGGGCGGCGAATGAGCAGTTCTTC.

DNA of the CDR3: TGCGCCAGCAGTGAGTCCTGGCGGGCGAGCTCCTACAATGAGCAGTTCTTC. Translating gives CASSESWRASSYNEQFF. The chain links TRBV10-1 to TRBJ2-1; D might be TRBD2 (5 bases). Germline V gene sequence: CDR1 WNHNN, CDR2 SYGVQD (reference sequence). The V and J ends lost 0 bases and 0 bases respectively, with 12 bases between them. This CDR3 contains 17 residues.

The rearrangement uses TRBV27 and TRBJ2-1, with D maybe TRBD2 (6 bases). Trimming left V 5 bases short and J 4 bases short, with 18 bases between. Germline CDR1 is MNHEY and CDR2 is SMNVEV (reference sequence). This CDR3 region has 16 residues. The chain's CDR3 is CASSQYRDWGYNEQFF. The CDR3 coding sequence is TGTGCCAGCAGTCAATACCGGGACTGGGGGTACAATGAGCAGTTCTTC.

The V and J genes are TRBV11-3 and TRBJ2-5, with 11 bases matching TRBD2. The germline CDR1 and CDR2 sequences are SGHNT and YENEEA. The junction had 2 bases not matched to a gene; V was cut back by 2 bases and J by 3 bases. The CDR3 length is 15 residues. CDR3 residues: CASSLSGLAEETQYF. Written as DNA, the CDR3 is TGTGCCAGCAGCTTATCGGGACTAGCGGAAGAGACCCAGTACTTC.

V usage is TRBV5-1 and J usage is TRBJ2-1; TRBD1 might be the D (6 bases). The CDR3 covers 15 residues. Germline CDR1 reads SGHRS; CDR2 reads YFSETQ. V lost 2 bases, J lost 1 base, and 10 bases lay in between. CDR3: CASSFTGTSYNEQFF. For the CDR3, the DNA is TGCGCCAGCAGCTTTACAGGGACGTCCTACAATGAGCAGTTCTTC.

This clone was counted between two and nine times. The CDR3 is CASSQAEGRQYF. CDR3 nucleotide sequence: TGTGCCAGCAGCCAAGCCGAAGGGAGGCAGTACTTC. The V and J genes are TRBV14 and TRBJ2-7; weak D call: TRBD2 (5 bases). Germline V gives CDR1 SGHDN, CDR2 FVKESK. V lost 1 base to trimming and J lost 9 bases, with 10 bases between them. The CDR3 has 12 residues.

This clone appeared a single time. The chain links TRBV5-6 to TRBJ2-7; unclear D gene. Germline V CDR1 and CDR2: SGHDT, YYEEEE. The V end lost 1 base, the J end lost 3 bases, and 14 bases lay between the germline ends. The CDR3 totals 15 residues. This CDR3 reads CASSLRALSGYEQYF. The CDR3 DNA follows: TGTGCCAGCAGCTTGAGGGCGCTCTCGGGCTACGAGCAGTACTTC.

The J gene is TRBJ2-7, the V gene TRBV15; TRBD1 matches at 12 bases. V lost 5 bases and J lost 5; bases outside the gene matches: 7. This CDR3 has 15 amino acids. Germline V gene lookup returns CDR1 LNHNV and CDR2 YYDKDF (reference sequence). Here the CDR3 DNA reads TGTGCCACCAGCGGGCCGGGACAGGGGGCCAACGAGCAGTACTTC. It encodes CATSGPGQGANEQYF.